The rows below give T cell receptor beta chains drawn from one sample of a study of neurological immune-mediated disorders. Each CDR3 protein is one row after TCRdb ran MiXCR on the 5' RACE reads. The sample lists 100,000 to 150,000 distinct CDR3 sequences, roughly 3.4% occurring once. Sample: PBMCs. The receptors were gathered from a woman aged 25-40 years with multiple sclerosis. CDR3s include the opening cysteine and the closing phenylalanine or tryptophan. Each record gives: V gene, CDR3 length, CDR3 protein.

>TRBV20-1|12
CSVGQGGNEQFF
>TRBV14|15
CASSLLAGVSYEQYF
>TRBV30|15
CAWKDIAGSPGEQFF
>TRBV3-1|12
CASSQDPTKQYF
>TRBV7-2|12
CASRSTGQKAFF
>TRBV7-2|14
CASSSRVGPYGYTF
>TRBV12-3/TRBV12-4|16
CASNLPGTGPYNEQFF
>TRBV18|13
CASSRGGGYGYTF
>TRBV20-1|14
CSAQRDRSNEKLFF
>TRBV6-5|15
CASSYSNRPSYEQYF
>TRBV4-1|14
CASSQETELGGYTF
>TRBV12-3/TRBV12-4|13
CASSFPAGAGYTF
>TRBV3-1|17
CASSQELEDWERGTQYF
>TRBV12-3/TRBV12-4|19
CASSLDLGLAGVNTGELFF
>TRBV20-1|12
CSAQTGVGGYTF
>TRBV5-5|12
CASSLATAEAFF
>TRBV7-2|12
CASSFDRYTQYF